These 30 T cell receptor beta chains were sequenced from one sample in a study of blood T cell repertoires in COVID-19. TCRdb keeps only in-frame clones here, not all; method: immunoSEQ multiplex PCR. The sample has roughly 100,000 clones; roughly 79% are singletons. Material: peripheral blood. The receptors shown here come from a man at least 80 years old with acute or convalescent COVID-19.

The chain joins TRBV28 to TRBJ2-7, with 10 bases fitting TRBD1. Germline CDR1 is MDHEN and CDR2 is SYDVKM. The CDR3 totals 15 residues. V shed 8 bases, J shed 2 bases, and the junction held 9 bases outside the gene matches. In nucleotides, the CDR3 is TGTGCCAGCCAAAATGCCGGGACAGGGGCCTACGAGCAGTACTTC. Amino acids: CASQNAGTGAYEQYF.

This clone was picked up one time. The chain carries TRBV28 and TRBJ1-3, with 10 positions matching TRBD1. Germline V gene lookup returns CDR1 MDHEN and CDR2 SYDVKM. The CDR3 consists of 16 residues. V lost 3 bases and J lost 1; bases outside the gene matches: 3. The CDR3 protein is CASSLGQGWSGNTIYF. The DNA of the CDR3 is TGTGCCAGCAGTTTGGGACAGGGGTGGTCTGGAAACACCATATATTTT.

The chain is built from TRBV4-3 and TRBJ2-1, with 8 bases matching TRBD2. Germline CDR1 reads LGHNA; CDR2 reads YSLEER. CDR3 length equals 15 residues. V lost 1 base, J lost 8 bases, and 7 bases stayed unmatched. For the CDR3, the DNA is TGCGCCAGCAGCCAAGTACGGGAGGGAGGGGATGAGCAGTTCTTC. Its protein is CASSQVREGGDEQFF.

This rearrangement joins TRBV27 to TRBJ2-3; 11 bases are a match to TRBD2. The length of the CDR3 is 21 residues. The germline CDR1 and CDR2 sequences are MNHEY and SMNVEV (reference sequence). V was pared by 4 bases and J by 0 bases, with 18 bases of the junction left unmatched. The CDR3 nucleotides read TGTGCCAGCAGTTCACTCCGAAGACTAGCGGGGTTCGCCGTGAGCACAGATACGCAGTATTTT. This codes for CASSSLRRLAGFAVSTDTQYF.

This chain joins TRBV7-9 and TRBJ2-7, with 10 nucleotides matching TRBD1. The germline V gene has CDR1 SEHNR and CDR2 FQNEAQ (reference sequence). This CDR3 is 19 amino acids long. V was pared by 5 bases and J by 0 bases, with 16 bases of the junction left unmatched. The CDR3 reads CASSPSPGQGFGDSYEQYF. In DNA form, the CDR3 reads TGTGCCAGCAGCCCCTCACCGGGACAGGGGTTCGGGGACTCCTACGAGCAGTACTTC.

The rearrangement links TRBV2 to TRBJ1-2; D is possibly TRBD1 (5 bases). Germline CDR1 SNHLY, CDR2 FYNNEI. The CDR3 is 14 amino acids. V lost 5 bases and J lost 4, with 14 bases in between. The CDR3 DNA reads TGTGCCAGCAGTTCCTCGACAGCCTTCTATGGCTACACCTTC. Its translation is CASSSSTAFYGYTF. The entire variable domain, with the rest obtained from reference TRBV2 and TRBJ1-2, is as follows: EPEVTQTPSHQVTQMGQEVILRCVPISNHLYFYWYRQILGQKVEFLVSFYNNEISEKSEIFDDQFSVERPDGSNFTLKIRSTKLEDSAMYFCASSSSTAFYGYTFGSGTRLTVV.

The chain combines TRBV5-5 with TRBJ1-4; D perhaps matches TRBD1 (5 bases). V dropped 2 bases and J dropped 0 bases, with 5 bases sitting between them. Germline CDR1 and CDR2: SGHKS and YYEKEE (reference sequence). The CDR3 contains 14 residues. The CDR3 region has the DNA TGTGCCAGCAGCTTAGGGGCAACTAATGAAAAACTGTTTTTT. It yields the protein CASSLGATNEKLFF. The whole variable domain, filled in from reference TRBV5-5 and TRBJ1-4, reads DAGVTQSPTHLIKTRGQQVTLRCSPISGHKSVSWYQQVLGQGPQFIFQYYEKEERGRGNFPDRFSARQFPNYSSELNVNALLLGDSALYLCASSLGATNEKLFFGSGTQLSVL.

V and J are TRBV28 and TRBJ1-4, with D maybe TRBD1 (5 bases). The CDR3 consists of 15 residues. Looked up from germline, CDR1 is MDHEN and CDR2 is SYDVKM. Trimming took off 5 bases at V and 0 bases at J, with 10 bases between the two ends. CDR3 sequence (DNA): TGTGCCAGCAGTCGAGACAGTGCAACTAATGAAAAACTGTTTTTT. Its translation: CASSRDSATNEKLFF.

V and J are TRBV28 and TRBJ1-5, with unresolved D. Germline V CDR1 and CDR2: MDHEN, SYDVKM. The V end lost 3 bases, the J end lost 0 bases, and 9 bases lay between the germline ends. The CDR3 has 15 amino acids. The CDR3 DNA reads as TGTGCCAGCAGTTTGTGGAGGTCTAGCAATCAGCCCCAGCATTTT. This translates into CASSLWRSSNQPQHF.

J is TRBJ1-2 and V is TRBV18; 9 bases align to TRBD1. The J segment lost 6 bases and the V segment lost 3 bases, leaving 11 bases of the junction unmatched. Germline values: CDR1 KGHSH, CDR2 LQKENI. CDR3 length: 16 amino acids. The CDR3 sequence is CASSPSVDRGSNGYTF. The DNA of the CDR3 is TGTGCCAGCTCACCCTCGGTTGACAGGGGGTCAAATGGCTACACCTTC.

The chain uses TRBV18 and TRBJ2-7, with TRBD1 matching over 8 bases. The CDR3 loop spans 14 amino acids. The junction had 5 bases not matched to a gene; V was cut back by 3 bases and J by 4 bases. From germline, CDR1 is KGHSH and CDR2 LQKENI. The CDR3 bases are TGTGCCAGCTCACCTCAGGGGGCGATGTACGAGCAGTACTTC. Its translation: CASSPQGAMYEQYF. The variable domain in full, completed from reference TRBV18 and TRBJ2-7, reads NAGVMQNPRHLVRRRGQEARLRCSPMKGHSHVYWYRQLPEEGLKFMVYLQKENIIDESGMPKERFSAEFPKEGPSILRIQQVVRGDSAAYFCASSPQGAMYEQYFGPGTRLTVT.

This clone was seen once. The chain couples TRBV19 to TRBJ1-6, with D perhaps matching TRBD1 (6 bases). CDR1 LNHDA and CDR2 SQIVND come from the germline V gene (reference sequence). Trimming stripped 4 bases from V and 7 bases from J, with 14 bases between. The CDR3 runs to 15 residues. The CDR3 loop is CASSKGDLMNSPLHF. The CDR3 region has the DNA TGTGCCAGTAGTAAGGGGGATCTCATGAATTCACCCCTCCACTTT.

The J gene is TRBJ2-1, the V gene TRBV15; 10 bases line up with TRBD2. The CDR3 has 17 amino acids. CDR1 LNHNV and CDR2 YYDKDF come from the germline V gene (reference sequence). With 5 bases clipped from V and 4 bases from J, the junction kept 11 bases outside the gene matches. Written as DNA, the CDR3 is TGTGCCACCAGCGGAAAAGCGGGAGGGCCCTTTTACAATGAGCAGTTCTTC. It specifies CATSGKAGGPFYNEQFF.

The chain recombines TRBV7-2 with TRBJ2-7, with D possibly matching TRBD2 (5 bases). The CDR3 consists of 12 residues. The germline CDR1 and CDR2 sequences are SGHTA and FQGNSA. V was pared by 0 bases and J by 9 bases, with 9 bases between. The CDR3, as DNA: TGTGCCAGCAGCTTAGCCTGGACTCGGCAGTACTTC. Its translation is CASSLAWTRQYF. The variable domain in full, completed from reference TRBV7-2 and TRBJ2-7, reads GAGVSQSPSNKVTEKGKDVELRCDPISGHTALYWYRQSLGQGLEFLIYFQGNSAPDKSGLPSDRFSAERTGGSVSTLTIQRTQQEDSAVYLCASSLAWTRQYFGPGTRLTVT.

The V and J genes are TRBV19 and TRBJ1-1, with D unresolved. V shed 2 bases and J shed 4 bases, with 11 bases lying between them. The length of the CDR3 is 14 residues. Germline CDR1 reads LNHDA; CDR2 reads SQIVND (reference sequence). This CDR3 is CASSISRQSTEAFF. The CDR3 DNA reads TGTGCCAGTAGTATAAGTCGCCAGTCCACTGAAGCTTTCTTT.

Here the CDR3 DNA reads TGTGCCAGCAGTGAACTCCCGACAGGGGCGGGCACTGAAGCTTTCTTT. Its translation is CASSELPTGAGTEAFF. The chain employs TRBV2 and TRBJ1-1; 8 bases map to TRBD1. V lost 2 bases to trimming and J lost 4 bases; unmatched junction nucleotides: 9. The germline gives CDR1 SNHLY, CDR2 FYNNEI. The CDR3 has 16 residues.

The DNA for the CDR3 is TGTGCCAGCAGTGGGACTAGCGGGAGGGCGGATAATGAGCAGTTCTTC. This sequence encodes CASSGTSGRADNEQFF. The chain uses TRBV2 and TRBJ2-1, with TRBD2 matching over 15 bases. CDR1 is SNHLY, CDR2 FYNNEI, per germline. The CDR3 is 16 residues long. V lost 4 bases, J lost 7 bases, and 5 bases stayed unmatched. Supplemented by reference TRBV2 and TRBJ2-1, the full variable domain reads EPEVTQTPSHQVTQMGQEVILRCVPISNHLYFYWYRQILGQKVEFLVSFYNNEISEKSEIFDDQFSVERPDGSNFTLKIRSTKLEDSAMYFCASSGTSGRADNEQFFGPGTRLTVL.

J is TRBJ1-5 and V is TRBV27, with 9 bases aligning to TRBD1. This CDR3 is built from 18 residues. CDR1 is MNHEY and CDR2 is SMNVEV in the germline V gene (reference sequence). V gave up 4 bases and J gave up 2 bases; unmatched junction bases: 12. In nucleotides, the CDR3 is TGTGCCAGCAGTTCATCCGCGGGACAGGGAAGGGGCAATCAGCCCCAGCATTTT. It is translated as CASSSSAGQGRGNQPQHF.

This rearrangement joins TRBV14 to TRBJ2-1; TRBD2 matches 13 bases. Germline assignment: CDR1 SGHDN and CDR2 FVKESK. J gave up 3 bases and V 2 bases, and 4 bases lay outside the gene matches. This CDR3 comprises 17 residues. CDR3 sequence: CASSQPGLAGVYNEQFF. The CDR3 region has the DNA TGTGCCAGCAGCCAACCAGGACTAGCGGGAGTCTACAATGAGCAGTTCTTC.

The rearrangement uses TRBV5-1 and TRBJ2-7, with D perhaps TRBD1 (5 bases). This CDR3 has 14 amino acids. V was shortened by 3 bases and J by 0 bases, with 10 bases between the two germline ends. Germline V gives CDR1 SGHRS, CDR2 YFSETQ. The CDR3 loop is CASSSLDSSYEQYF. As DNA, the CDR3 is TGCGCCAGCAGCTCACTCGACAGCTCCTACGAGCAGTACTTC.

In this sample, this clone turned up once. The chain links TRBV29-1 to TRBJ2-3, with D possibly TRBD1 on 5 matching bases. V lost 6 bases, J lost 1 base, and 11 bases lay in between. CDR3 length: 13 residues. Germline CDR1 SQVTM, CDR2 ANQGSEA. The CDR3 DNA reads TGCAGCGTCACAGGATACGGCACAGATACGCAGTATTTT. It translates to CSVTGYGTDTQYF.

V and J are TRBV4-1 and TRBJ2-6; D is unresolved. The CDR3 has 16 amino acids. Between the trimmed V and J ends, which lost 0 bases and 4 bases, there was a span of 10 bases. CDR1 is MGHRA, CDR2 YSYEKL, per germline. The CDR3 here is CASSQDSVYGANVLTF. The CDR3 DNA follows: TGCGCCAGCAGCCAAGATAGTGTGTACGGGGCCAACGTCCTGACTTTC.

The gene calls are TRBV7-9 and TRBJ2-5, with 13 bases that match TRBD2. The CDR3 consists of 18 residues. Trimming cost V 5 bases and J 4 bases; bases outside gene matches: 13. Germline-derived CDR1 and CDR2 are SEHNR and FQNEAQ (reference sequence). CDR3 in amino acids: CASSRGWVRLAGGETQYF. Here the CDR3 DNA reads TGTGCCAGCAGCCGGGGGTGGGTCCGACTAGCGGGAGGAGAGACCCAGTACTTC.

In this sample, this clone turned up a few times. The chain combines TRBV12-3 or TRBV12-4 with TRBJ1-1; no definite D call. Trimming pared 6 bases from V and 1 base from J, leaving 9 bases between. The CDR3 spans 13 residues. Here the CDR3 reads CASRRRGNTEAFF. DNA for the CDR3: TGTGCCAGCAGACGTCGGGGGAACACTGAAGCTTTCTTT.

The chain combines TRBV28 with TRBJ1-5; TRBD1 aligns across 8 bases. This CDR3 has 15 amino acids. In germline, CDR1 is MDHEN, CDR2 SYDVKM. The V and J ends lost 6 bases and 2 bases, in that order; junction bases with no gene match: 6. Here the CDR3 DNA reads TGTGCCAGCAGCGAATCAGGGGGCGGCAATCAGCCCCAGCATTTT. Protein: CASSESGGGNQPQHF.

This chain joins TRBV29-1 and TRBJ2-1, with D tentatively TRBD2 (6 bases). Trimming took 8 bases from V and 4 from J, leaving 18 bases between them. The CDR3 has 14 residues. Germline loops: CDR1 SQVTM, CDR2 ANQGSEA. The CDR3 nucleotides read TGCAGCTCAATCGGGGAGGCTGATTACAATGAGCAGTTCTTC. Translating gives CSSIGEADYNEQFF.

The chain has TRBV30 and TRBJ1-2; TRBD1 is a possible D gene (5 bases). The CDR3 totals 13 residues. V lost 3 bases to trimming and J lost 4 bases, with 12 bases between them. Germline assignment: CDR1 GTSNPN and CDR2 SVGIG (reference sequence). The CDR3 reads CAWRGQGGYGYTF. The CDR3 nucleotides are TGTGCCTGGAGGGGCCAGGGCGGCTATGGCTACACCTTC.

The J gene is TRBJ1-6, the V gene TRBV24-1, with D perhaps TRBD1 (6 bases). With 4 bases removed from V and 7 bases from J, the gap between germline ends came to 10 bases. Germline V gene lookup returns CDR1 KGHDR and CDR2 SFDVKD. There are 14 residues in the CDR3. The CDR3 loop is CATSEGTQNSPLHF. The CDR3 DNA reads TGTGCCACCAGTGAGGGGACACAGAATTCACCCCTCCACTTT.

V is TRBV5-1 and J is TRBJ1-1; 7 bases map to TRBD1. Germline CDR1 is SGHRS and CDR2 is YFSETQ. This CDR3 region has 16 residues. V dropped 3 bases and J dropped 4; count of bases not matched to a gene: 12. CDR3 in DNA: TGCGCCAGCAGCTCGACAGGGATAGGGGTTCGCACTGAAGCTTTCTTT. It yields the protein CASSSTGIGVRTEAFF.

The chain links TRBV29-1 to TRBJ2-7; D gene unclear. Germline V CDR1 and CDR2: SQVTM, ANQGSEA. There are 11 residues in the CDR3. Trimming pared 2 bases from V and 4 bases from J, leaving 6 bases between. The CDR3 loop reads CSVEYYYEQYF. As DNA, the CDR3 is TGCAGCGTTGAATACTATTACGAGCAGTACTTC.